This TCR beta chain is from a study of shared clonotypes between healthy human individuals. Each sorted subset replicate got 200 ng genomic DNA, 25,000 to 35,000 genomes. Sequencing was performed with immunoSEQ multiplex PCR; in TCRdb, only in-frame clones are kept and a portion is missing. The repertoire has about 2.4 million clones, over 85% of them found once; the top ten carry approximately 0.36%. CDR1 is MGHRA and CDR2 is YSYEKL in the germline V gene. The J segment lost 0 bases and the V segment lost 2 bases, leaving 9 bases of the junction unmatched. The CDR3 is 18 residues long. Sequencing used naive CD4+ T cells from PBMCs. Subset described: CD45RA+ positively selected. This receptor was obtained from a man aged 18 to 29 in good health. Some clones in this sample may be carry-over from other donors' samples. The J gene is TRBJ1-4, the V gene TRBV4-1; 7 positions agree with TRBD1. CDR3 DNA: TGCGCCAGCAGCCAAACAAGGACAGGCGATGCAACTAATGAAAAACTGTTTTTT. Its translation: CASSQTRTGDATNEKLFF.